The 6 T cell receptor beta chains presented below share a single source sample, sequenced in a study of PD-1 blockade in classical Hodgkin lymphoma. The data were produced by immunoSEQ multiplex PCR, yet TCRdb's version contains in-frame clones alone and is incomplete. The sample carries roughly 45,000 clones, about 65% recorded once. Relapse after autologous stem cell transplantation occurred in every patient, and brentuximab vedotin exposure varied. The source was peripheral blood mononuclear cells (PBMCs), collected before the second cycle of nivolumab. Source of these receptors: a human donor with classical Hodgkin lymphoma.

The chain is built from TRBV6-1 and TRBJ2-2; no clear D. Trimming removed 7 bases at V and 13 bases at J, with 19 bases between. The CDR3 extends over 13 amino acids. Per germline, CDR1 MNHNS and CDR2 SASEGT. The CDR3: CASTALDALGLFF. CDR3 sequence (DNA): TGTGCCAGCACGGCCTTGGACGCTCTCGGGCTGTTTTTT.

This chain joins TRBV7-8 and TRBJ2-2; possible D gene TRBD2, 6 bases. The CDR3 covers 14 residues. Germline lookup yields CDR1 SGHVS and CDR2 FQNEAQ. Trimming left V 4 bases short and J 7 bases short, with 13 bases between. The CDR3: CASSSWLARGELFF. CDR3 DNA: TGTGCCAGCAGCTCCTGGCTAGCGCGCGGGGAGCTGTTTTTT.

This clone showed up just a few times. The V call is TRBV6-6, the J call TRBJ1-5; 7 nucleotides agree with TRBD1. V gave up 6 bases and J gave up 2 bases; unmatched junction bases: 7. The germline V gene has CDR1 MNHNY and CDR2 SVGAGI (reference sequence). CDR3 length equals 15 residues. The CDR3 coding sequence is TGTGCCAGCAGAGAACAGGGGATCGGCAATCAGCCCCAGCATTTT. Its protein is CASREQGIGNQPQHF.

J is TRBJ2-5 and V is TRBV27; TRBD1 aligns across 8 bases. Germline-derived CDR1 and CDR2 are MNHEY and SMNVEV (reference sequence). V lost 3 bases, J lost 2 bases, and 5 bases stayed unmatched. The CDR3 runs 15 residues. The CDR3 region is CASSLQGARQETQYF. CDR3 nucleotides: TGTGCCAGCAGTTTGCAGGGGGCTAGGCAAGAGACCCAGTACTTC.

The chain is built from TRBV11-2 and TRBJ2-1; D is undetermined. Trimming cost V 2 bases and J 5 bases, with 4 bases left between them. Germline-derived CDR1 and CDR2 are SGHAT and FQNNGV. The CDR3 consists of 12 residues. The CDR3 spells CASSLSNNEQFF. CDR3 in DNA: TGTGCCAGCAGCTTATCTAACAATGAGCAGTTCTTC.

J is TRBJ1-5 and V is TRBV6-6; D is possibly TRBD1 (5 bases). V lost 2 bases, J lost 4 bases, and 15 bases lay in between. CDR3 length: 16 residues. Germline V lookup: CDR1 MNHNY, CDR2 SVGAGI (reference sequence). As DNA, the CDR3 is TGTGCCAGCAGTTACATGCGACAGACGCTTAATCAGCCCCAGCATTTT. Protein sequence: CASSYMRQTLNQPQHF.